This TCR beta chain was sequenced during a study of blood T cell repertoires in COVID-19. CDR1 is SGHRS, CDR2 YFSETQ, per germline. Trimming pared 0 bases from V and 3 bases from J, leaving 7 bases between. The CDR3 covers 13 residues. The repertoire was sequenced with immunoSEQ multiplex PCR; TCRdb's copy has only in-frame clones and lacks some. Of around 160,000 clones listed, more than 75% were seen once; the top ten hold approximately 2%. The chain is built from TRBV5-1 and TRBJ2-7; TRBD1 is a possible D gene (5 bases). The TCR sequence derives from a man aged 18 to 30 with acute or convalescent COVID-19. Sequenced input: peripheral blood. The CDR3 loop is CASSLGRDYEQYF. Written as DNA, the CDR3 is TGCGCCAGCAGCTTGGGCAGGGACTACGAGCAGTACTTC.